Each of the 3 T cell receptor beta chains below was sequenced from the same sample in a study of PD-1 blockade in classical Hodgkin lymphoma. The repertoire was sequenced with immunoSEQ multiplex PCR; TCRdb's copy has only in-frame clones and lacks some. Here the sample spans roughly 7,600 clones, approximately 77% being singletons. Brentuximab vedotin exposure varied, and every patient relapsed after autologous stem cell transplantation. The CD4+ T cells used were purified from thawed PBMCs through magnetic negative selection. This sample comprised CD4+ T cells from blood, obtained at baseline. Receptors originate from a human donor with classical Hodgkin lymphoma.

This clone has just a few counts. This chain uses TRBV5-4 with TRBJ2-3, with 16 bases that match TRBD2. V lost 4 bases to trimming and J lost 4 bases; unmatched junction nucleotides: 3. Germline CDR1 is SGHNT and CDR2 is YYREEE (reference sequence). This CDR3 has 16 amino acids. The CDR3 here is CASSPGTSGGADTQYF. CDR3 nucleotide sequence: TGTGCCAGCAGCCCGGGGACTAGCGGGGGGGCAGATACGCAGTATTTT.

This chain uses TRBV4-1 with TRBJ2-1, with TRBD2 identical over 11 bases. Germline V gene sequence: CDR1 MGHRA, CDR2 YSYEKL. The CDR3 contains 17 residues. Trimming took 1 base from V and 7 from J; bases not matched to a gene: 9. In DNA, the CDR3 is TGCGCCAGCAGCCAAGGCCGACTAGCGGGAAATCCAAATGAGCAGTTCTTC. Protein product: CASSQGRLAGNPNEQFF.

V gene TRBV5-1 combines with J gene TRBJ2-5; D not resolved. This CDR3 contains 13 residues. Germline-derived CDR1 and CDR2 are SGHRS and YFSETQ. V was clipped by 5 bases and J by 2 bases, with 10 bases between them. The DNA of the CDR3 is TGCGCCAGCAGTGGGGTCTCACAAGAGACCCAGTACTTC. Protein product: CASSGVSQETQYF.